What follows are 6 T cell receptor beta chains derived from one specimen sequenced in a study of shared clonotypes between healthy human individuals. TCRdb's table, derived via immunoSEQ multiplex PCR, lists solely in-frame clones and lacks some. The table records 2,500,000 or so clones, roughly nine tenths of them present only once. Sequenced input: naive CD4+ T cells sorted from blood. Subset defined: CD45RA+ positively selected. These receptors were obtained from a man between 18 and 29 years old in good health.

The CDR3 is CASSKTVNQETQYF. CDR3 sequence (DNA): TGTGCCAGCAGCAAGACAGTCAACCAAGAGACCCAGTACTTC. This sequence joins TRBV7-8 and TRBJ2-5; maybe TRBD1 (5 bases). Germline V gives CDR1 SGHVS, CDR2 FQNEAQ. Trimming removed 5 bases from V and 0 bases from J, with 10 bases in between. The CDR3 totals 14 residues. The whole variable domain, filled in from reference TRBV7-8 and TRBJ2-5, reads GAGVSQSPRYKVAKRGQDVALRCDPISGHVSLFWYQQALGQGPEFLTYFQNEAQLDKSGLPSDRFFAERPEGSVSTLKIQRTQQEDSAVYLCASSKTVNQETQYFGPGTRLLVL.

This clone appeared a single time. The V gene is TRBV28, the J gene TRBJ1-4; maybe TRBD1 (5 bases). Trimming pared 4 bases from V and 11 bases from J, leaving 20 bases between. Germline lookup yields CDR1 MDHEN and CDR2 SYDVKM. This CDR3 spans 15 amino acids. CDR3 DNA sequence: TGTGCCAGCAGTTCCCCGTCGGGGCTTTTCGGTAAACTGTTTTTT. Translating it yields CASSSPSGLFGKLFF.

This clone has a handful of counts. The CDR3 nucleotides read TGTGCCAGCAGCCCTCGACAGGGCTCCTACGAGCAGTACTTC. This codes for CASSPRQGSYEQYF. The chain joins TRBV7-8 to TRBJ2-7; 7 bases align to TRBD1. Looked up from germline, CDR1 is SGHVS and CDR2 is FQNEAQ. The CDR3 runs to 14 residues. J gave up 0 bases and V 5 bases, and 4 bases lay outside the gene matches.

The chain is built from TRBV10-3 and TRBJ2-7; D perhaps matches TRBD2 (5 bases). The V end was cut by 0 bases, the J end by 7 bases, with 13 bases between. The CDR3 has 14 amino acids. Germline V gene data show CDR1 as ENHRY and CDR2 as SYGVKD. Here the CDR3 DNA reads TGTGCCATCAGTGAGTCGACTACGCCGCCAGAGCAGTACTTC. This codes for CAISESTTPPEQYF.

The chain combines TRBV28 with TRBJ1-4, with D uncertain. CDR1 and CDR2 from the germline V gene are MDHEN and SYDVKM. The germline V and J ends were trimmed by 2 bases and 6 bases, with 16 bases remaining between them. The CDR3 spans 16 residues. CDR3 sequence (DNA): TGTGCCAGCAGTTTACCCGGGTTGCAGAGTTATGAAAAACTGTTTTTT. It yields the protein CASSLPGLQSYEKLFF.

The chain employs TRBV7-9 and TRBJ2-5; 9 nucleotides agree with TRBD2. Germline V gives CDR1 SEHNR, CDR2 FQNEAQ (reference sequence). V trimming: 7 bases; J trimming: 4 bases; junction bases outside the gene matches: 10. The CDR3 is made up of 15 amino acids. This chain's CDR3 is CASILSGGLRETQYF. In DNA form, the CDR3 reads TGTGCCAGCATCCTTAGCGGGGGCCTCCGAGAGACCCAGTACTTC.